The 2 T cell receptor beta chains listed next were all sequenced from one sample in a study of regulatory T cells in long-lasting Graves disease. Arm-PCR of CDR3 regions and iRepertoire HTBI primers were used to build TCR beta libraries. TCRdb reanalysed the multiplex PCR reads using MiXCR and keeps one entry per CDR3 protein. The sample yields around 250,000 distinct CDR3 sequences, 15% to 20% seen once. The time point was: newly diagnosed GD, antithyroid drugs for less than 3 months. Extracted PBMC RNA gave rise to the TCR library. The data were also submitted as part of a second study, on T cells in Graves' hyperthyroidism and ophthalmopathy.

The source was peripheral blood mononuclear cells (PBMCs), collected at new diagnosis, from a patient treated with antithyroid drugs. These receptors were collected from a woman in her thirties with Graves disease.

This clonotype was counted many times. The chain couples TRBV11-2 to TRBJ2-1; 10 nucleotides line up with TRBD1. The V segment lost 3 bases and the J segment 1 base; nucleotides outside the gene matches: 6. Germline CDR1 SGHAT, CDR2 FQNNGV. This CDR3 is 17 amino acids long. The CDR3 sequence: CASSFFLGQGSYNEQFF. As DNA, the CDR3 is TGTGCCAGCAGCTTTTTTTTGGGACAGGGGTCCTACAATGAGCAGTTCTTC.

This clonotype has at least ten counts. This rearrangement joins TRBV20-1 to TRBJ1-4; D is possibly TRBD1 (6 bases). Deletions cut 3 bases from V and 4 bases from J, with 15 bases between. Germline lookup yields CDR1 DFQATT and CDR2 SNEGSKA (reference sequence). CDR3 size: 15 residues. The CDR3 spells CSASRVGQLNEKLFF. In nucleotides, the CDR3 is TGCAGTGCTAGTCGGGTCGGACAGCTTAATGAAAAACTGTTTTTT.